A selection of T cell receptor beta chains follows, all from one sample in a study of shared clonotypes between healthy human individuals. Clones were read by immunoSEQ multiplex PCR, and TCRdb kept only the in-frame ones, dropping some. The table has 2.3 million or so clones, 85% to 95% seen once; the top ten hold about 0.39%. Sequencing input: naive CD4+ T cells from PBMCs. The receptor set was obtained from a man between 18 and 35 years old in good health. Some clones in this sample may be carry-over from other donors' samples. CDR3s include the opening cysteine and the closing phenylalanine or tryptophan. A D gene is named only where the DNA matches it firmly. Clone size is not always given. Where it is, it says once, few, many or a class for expanded clones.

TRBV7-2,TRBD2,TRBJ2-5,NA,CASSLVAGAWETQYF,TGTGCCAGCAGCTTGGTAGCGGGAGCGTGGGAGACCCAGTACTTC
TRBV11-3,NA,TRBJ2-7,NA,CASSLDLGLSPYEQYF,TGTGCCAGCAGCTTAGATCTGGGCCTTTCGCCCTACGAGCAGTACTTC
TRBV7-9,TRBD2,TRBJ2-3,NA,CASSLGLAGATDTQYF,TGTGCCAGCAGCTTAGGGCTAGCGGGAGCCACAGATACGCAGTATTTT
TRBV5-1,TRBD1,TRBJ2-7,NA,CASSAGGQGDVDEQYF,TGCGCCAGCAGCGCAGGGGGACAGGGGGACGTGGACGAGCAGTACTTC
TRBV28,TRBD2,TRBJ2-3,NA,CASSWGTSGFTDTQYF,TGTGCCAGCAGTTGGGGGACTAGCGGGTTCACAGATACGCAGTATTTT
TRBV28,TRBD1,TRBJ2-7,NA,CASSLPGTGSYEQYF,TGTGCCAGCAGTTTACCCGGGACAGGGAGCTACGAGCAGTACTTC
TRBV19,NA,TRBJ1-2,NA,CASSIAGSYGYTF,TGTGCCAGTAGTATAGCGGGTTCATATGGCTACACCTTC
TRBV5-1,NA,TRBJ1-1,once,CASTRSSGGMYTEAFF,TGCGCCAGCACCAGATCAAGTGGGGGGATGTACACTGAAGCTTTCTTT
TRBV19,NA,TRBJ2-7,NA,CASSRGRLVFGEQYF,TGTGCCAGTAGTAGAGGACGGCTAGTTTTCGGCGAGCAGTACTTC
TRBV7-2,TRBD1,TRBJ1-3,NA,CASSLQGASGNTIYF,TGTGCCAGCAGCTTACAGGGGGCGTCGGGAAACACCATATATTTT
TRBV27,TRBD2,TRBJ2-7,NA,CASWAPPGGGSYEQYF,TGTGCCAGCTGGGCCCCTCCGGGGGGGGGAAGCTACGAGCAGTACTTC
TRBV30,NA,TRBJ2-5,NA,CAWSDGGVETQYF,TGTGCCTGGAGTGACGGAGGCGTCGAGACCCAGTACTTC
TRBV28,TRBD1,TRBJ1-5,NA,CASSRLDRDNQPQHF,TGTGCCAGCAGCCGACTGGACAGGGACAATCAGCCCCAGCATTTT
TRBV5-1,TRBD1,TRBJ1-1,NA,CASSYRTGTTLGFGAFF,TGCGCCAGCAGCTATCGGACAGGCACCACCTTAGGGTTTGGGGCTTTCTTT
TRBV14,NA,TRBJ2-7,NA,CASSVHSAYEQYF,TGTGCCAGCAGCGTACACAGTGCCTACGAGCAGTACTTC
TRBV5-4,TRBD2,TRBJ2-1,NA,CASSSGTSNYNEQFF,TGTGCCAGCAGCTCGGGGACTAGTAACTACAATGAGCAGTTCTTC
TRBV11-2,NA,TRBJ2-7,NA,CASSLDLAGEQYF,TGTGCCAGCAGCTTAGATCTTGCAGGCGAGCAGTACTTC
TRBV19,NA,TRBJ1-5,few,CASSRGYPNQPQHF,TGTGCCAGTAGTAGGGGTTATCCCAATCAGCCCCAGCATTTT
TRBV27,TRBD1,TRBJ1-1,once,CASRQTGSDAEAFF,TGTGCCAGCAGACAGACAGGGTCGGATGCTGAAGCTTTCTTT
TRBV4-2,TRBD2,TRBJ2-2,once,CASSRRVLAGGGGELFF,TGTGCCAGCAGCCGGCGTGTACTAGCGGGAGGAGGCGGGGAGCTGTTTTTT
TRBV28,TRBD1,TRBJ1-5,NA,CASSVGTGTHPQHF,TGTGCCAGCAGTGTAGGGACAGGGACTCATCCCCAGCATTTT
TRBV5-1,NA,TRBJ2-1,NA,CASSRGPAPGDEQFF,TGCGCCAGCAGCCGGGGACCCGCCCCGGGGGATGAGCAGTTCTTC
TRBV23-1,TRBD1,TRBJ1-2,NA,CASSQSGQGPDYGYTF,TGCGCCAGCAGTCAATCCGGACAGGGCCCCGACTATGGCTACACCTTC
TRBV29-1,TRBD2,TRBJ2-7,NA,CSVASGRIEQYF,TGCAGCGTTGCTAGCGGGAGAATCGAGCAGTACTTC
TRBV28,NA,TRBJ1-1,few,CASTLTSWNTEAFF,TGTGCCAGCACCCTAACCAGCTGGAACACTGAAGCTTTCTTT
TRBV5-1,TRBD1,TRBJ2-2,NA,CASSLQGAQNTGELFF,TGCGCCAGCAGCTTACAGGGGGCCCAGAACACCGGGGAGCTGTTTTTT
TRBV2,TRBD1,TRBJ2-7,NA,CASSQQGAGLSFEQYF,TGTGCCAGCAGCCAGCAGGGGGCAGGGCTGTCTTTCGAGCAGTACTTC
TRBV18,NA,TRBJ1-1,NA,CASSPVREGNTEAFF,TGTGCCAGCTCACCAGTCCGGGAAGGGAACACTGAAGCTTTCTTT
TRBV6-6,NA,TRBJ1-6,NA,CASNRADSPLHF,TGTGCCAGCAACAGGGCTGATTCACCCCTCCACTTT
TRBV7-2,NA,TRBJ2-3,once,CASSPSALGGGRGTDTQYF,TGTGCCAGCAGCCCCTCCGCCTTGGGCGGAGGTAGGGGCACAGATACGCAGTATTTT
TRBV5-4,NA,TRBJ1-1,NA,CASSPPGGAMNTEAFF,TGTGCCAGCAGCCCCCCGGGGGGGGCGATGAACACTGAAGCTTTCTTT
TRBV7-8,NA,TRBJ1-1,once,CASSHGPLEAFF,TGTGCCAGCAGCCATGGCCCCCTTGAAGCTTTCTTT
TRBV10-3,TRBD1,TRBJ1-2,NA,CAIRGPGQGTNYGYTF,TGTGCCATCAGGGGTCCGGGACAGGGGACTAACTATGGCTACACCTTC
TRBV5-6,TRBD1,TRBJ2-1,NA,CASSVGQGNEQFF,TGTGCCAGCAGCGTGGGACAGGGCAATGAGCAGTTCTTC
TRBV9,TRBD1,TRBJ2-3,NA,CASSAGQARDTQYF,TGTGCCAGCAGCGCGGGACAGGCGAGGGATACGCAGTATTTT
TRBV7-3,NA,TRBJ2-3,NA,CASSRGDSGNTDTQYF,TGTGCCAGCAGCCGTGGGGACAGCGGGAACACAGATACGCAGTATTTT
TRBV7-2,TRBD2,TRBJ2-7,NA,CASSLPSGLAGGPFEQYF,TGTGCCAGCAGCTTACCCTCGGGACTAGCGGGAGGTCCCTTCGAGCAGTACTTC
TRBV5-6,TRBD1,TRBJ2-3,NA,CASSSATGSPDTQYF,TGTGCCAGCAGCTCCGCGACAGGGTCCCCAGATACGCAGTATTTT
TRBV6-1,NA,TRBJ2-2,NA,CASRGAPQNTGELFF,TGTGCCAGCCGAGGGGCCCCCCAGAACACCGGGGAGCTGTTTTTT
TRBV6-5,NA,TRBJ1-4,NA,CASSYSGAGGEKLFF,TGTGCCAGCAGTTACTCAGGAGCCGGCGGGGAAAAACTGTTTTTT
TRBV29-1,TRBD2,TRBJ2-3,NA,CSSSGRASDTQYF,TGCAGCTCTAGCGGGAGGGCTAGCGATACGCAGTATTTT
TRBV5-1,TRBD2,TRBJ2-1,NA,CASSSPAGYYNEQFF,TGCGCCAGCAGCTCGCCAGCGGGGTACTACAATGAGCAGTTCTTC
TRBV28,NA,TRBJ1-3,NA,CASSFGGPYGSGNTIYF,TGTGCCAGCAGTTTCGGAGGGCCGTACGGCTCTGGAAACACCATATATTTT
TRBV5-8,NA,TRBJ2-7,NA,CASSLTGEQYF,TGTGCCAGCAGCCTAACAGGGGAGCAGTACTTC
TRBV7-2,NA,TRBJ1-5,NA,CASSLARDQPQHF,TGTGCCAGCAGCTTAGCTCGGGATCAGCCCCAGCATTTT
TRBV14,NA,TRBJ1-3,NA,CASSQSGNTIYF,TGTGCCAGCAGCCAGTCTGGAAACACCATATATTTT
TRBV29-1,NA,TRBJ2-7,NA,CSVGQGAYEQYF,TGCAGCGTTGGGCAGGGAGCCTACGAGCAGTACTTC
TRBV6-5,NA,TRBJ2-2,NA,CASSYTIGERGELFF,TGTGCCAGCAGTTACACGATCGGGGAACGGGGGGAGCTGTTTTTT
TRBV9,TRBD2,TRBJ2-3,NA,CASSVAPRTSGSIADTQYF,TGTGCCAGCAGCGTAGCTCCCCGGACTAGCGGGAGTATCGCGGATACGCAGTATTTT
TRBV5-1,NA,TRBJ1-4,NA,CASSLRAGEKLFF,TGCGCCAGCAGCTTGAGGGCTGGTGAAAAACTGTTTTTT
TRBV30,NA,TRBJ2-2,NA,CAWSPRTPPMAGELFF,TGTGCCTGGAGTCCCAGGACTCCGCCCATGGCCGGGGAGCTGTTTTTT
TRBV5-1,NA,TRBJ2-2,NA,CASSYIRQGITGELFF,TGCGCCAGCAGCTATATAAGGCAGGGGATCACCGGGGAGCTGTTTTTT
TRBV11-2,NA,TRBJ2-7,NA,CASSSLRGAYEQYF,TGTGCCAGCAGCTCCCTACGCGGAGCCTACGAGCAGTACTTC
TRBV6-6,NA,TRBJ1-3,NA,CASSPAGYSGNTIYF,TGTGCCAGCAGCCCCGCCGGTTACTCTGGAAACACCATATATTTT
TRBV7-3,TRBD1,TRBJ2-7,NA,CASSSTGDSYEQYF,TGTGCCAGCAGCTCCACAGGGGACAGCTACGAGCAGTACTTC
TRBV4-1,TRBD1,TRBJ2-2,NA,CTSSQETGLAGELFF,TGCACCAGCAGCCAAGAGACAGGGCTGGCCGGGGAGCTGTTTTTT
TRBV5-6,NA,TRBJ1-2,NA,CASSLVGGTNYGYTF,TGTGCCAGCAGCTTGGTCGGAGGAACGAACTATGGCTACACCTTC
TRBV27,NA,TRBJ2-7,NA,CASSVELSSSYYEQYF,TGTGCCAGCAGTGTCGAGTTGTCGAGTTCGTACTACGAGCAGTACTTC
TRBV5-1,TRBD1,TRBJ2-7,NA,CASSFLAGQGHEQYF,TGCGCCAGCAGCTTTCTCGCGGGACAGGGTCACGAGCAGTACTTC
TRBV7-9,NA,TRBJ1-2,NA,CASSLSGGGYTF,TGTGCCAGCAGCTTATCGGGGGGTGGCTACACCTTC